This T cell receptor (beta chain) was sequenced in a study of shared clonotypes between healthy human individuals. Profiled with immunoSEQ multiplex PCR; TCRdb holds only in-frame clones, not every one. Of about 980,000 clones in the sample, over 60% were seen once. J lost 4 bases, V lost 8 bases, and 7 bases had no gene match. CDR3 length: 13 amino acids. Germline CDR1 is MNHEY and CDR2 is SMNVEV (reference sequence). V usage is TRBV27 and J usage is TRBJ2-5, with 7 bases aligning to TRBD1. The sample comprised memory CD4+ T cells sorted from blood. Indicated subset: CD45RA-negative fraction. The TCR sequence derives from a young man in good health. The CDR3 DNA reads TGTGCCAGCTCCACACAGGGGTTAGAGACCCAGTACTTC. It is translated as CASSTQGLETQYF.